This is a list of T cell receptor beta chains from one sample in a study of blood T cell repertoires in COVID-19. Repertoires were generated with immunoSEQ multiplex PCR, while TCRdb's copy carries only in-frame clones and drops some. Of about 380,000 clones in the sample, 81% were seen once. What was sequenced was peripheral blood. The receptors were sampled from a human donor with acute or convalescent COVID-19. The donor label of this sample is uncertain. Both conserved end residues are part of each CDR3. D genes are given only for firm matches. Only part of the rows carry a size: once, few, many, or a class if the clone is expanded.

CDR3 length	clone size	J gene	D gene	V gene	CDR3 DNA	CDR3 protein
13	-	TRBJ2-7	-	TRBV27	TGTGCCAGCAGTTTCGGCGAGGATTACGAGCAGTACTTC	CASSFGEDYEQYF
14	-	TRBJ2-1	-	TRBV29-1	TGCAGCGTTGAAGATCAAGAGGGCAGCGGTGAGCAGTTCTTC	CSVEDQEGSGEQFF
15	once	TRBJ1-1	-	TRBV19	TGTGCCAGTAGTATAGATGGACTTAGGTCTACTGAAGCTTTCTTT	CASSIDGLRSTEAFF
14	-	TRBJ1-3	-	TRBV28	TGTGCCAGCAGTTTGGATCACAGGGGAAACACCATATATTTT	CASSLDHRGNTIYF
16	-	TRBJ2-7	TRBD2	TRBV18	TGTGCCAGCTCTCTGACTAGCGGGAGGTACTCCTACGAGCAGTACTTC	CASSLTSGRYSYEQYF
15	-	TRBJ1-1	-	TRBV5-1	TGCGCCAGCAAACCTAGTCCAGACTCGAACACTGAAGCTTTCTTT	CASKPSPDSNTEAFF
14	-	TRBJ1-1	-	TRBV6-5	TGTGCCAGCAGTAGACAGGCGCTCGGCACTGAAGCTTTCTTT	CASSRQALGTEAFF
15	-	TRBJ2-2	TRBD1	TRBV19	TGTGCCACCCACCGGGACAGGGGGAGTGCCGGGGAGCTGTTTTTT	CATHRDRGSAGELFF
16	few	TRBJ2-7	TRBD1	TRBV7-9	TGTGCCAGCAGCCCGAGGGGGGACAGGGTCAGCAACGAGCAGTACTTC	CASSPRGDRVSNEQYF
13	-	TRBJ1-1	-	TRBV28	TGTGCCAGCAGTAGACAGCGTGGGACTGAAGCTTTCTTT	CASSRQRGTEAFF
13	-	TRBJ1-4	-	TRBV19	TGTGCCAGTAGTATAACCCTTGGAGTAAAACTGTTTTTT	CASSITLGVKLFF
13	few	TRBJ2-3	-	TRBV2	TGTGCCAGCAGCAGGGATCCGACAGATACGCAGTATTTT	CASSRDPTDTQYF
16	-	TRBJ2-5	TRBD2	TRBV9	TGTGCCAGCAGCGTTGGAAGGGCTAGCGGACAAGAGACCCAGTACTTC	CASSVGRASGQETQYF
17	once	TRBJ2-7	TRBD1	TRBV7-9	TGTGCCAGCAGCCCTGGACAGGGCCGACCAATTAACTACGAGCAGTACTTC	CASSPGQGRPINYEQYF
14	-	TRBJ2-7	TRBD1	TRBV5-8	TGTGCCAGCAGCCGGAAGGGACAGGGGAGCGAGCAGTACTTC	CASSRKGQGSEQYF
16	-	TRBJ2-1	-	TRBV5-1	TGCGCCAGCGCGACTCTGGGGTCGGGGGGCGGAAATGAGCAGTTCTTC	CASATLGSGGGNEQFF
15	-	TRBJ2-4	TRBD1	TRBV5-6	TGTGCCAGCAGCTTTCAGGGGGCGGCCAAAAACATTCAGTACTTC	CASSFQGAAKNIQYF
13	-	TRBJ1-1	-	TRBV19	TGTGCCAGCTGCTCAAGACAGTGCCCTGAAGCTTTCTTT	CASCSRQCPEAFF
15	-	TRBJ1-1	TRBD1	TRBV5-1	TGCGCCAGCAGCTGGGGGACAGGGCGTAACACTGAAGCTTTCTTT	CASSWGTGRNTEAFF
13	-	TRBJ1-2	-	TRBV27	TGTGCCAGCAGTTTGATGGGGGGGAGAGGCTACACCTTC	CASSLMGGRGYTF
15	once	TRBJ2-3	-	TRBV19	TGTGCCAGTAGTATGGGGCGGTTATCCACAGATACGCAGTATTTT	CASSMGRLSTDTQYF
17	-	TRBJ2-1	TRBD2	TRBV4-2	TGTGCCAGCAGCCAAGATCGGGTTGGCGGGAGGACAGCGGAGCAGTTCTTC	CASSQDRVGGRTAEQFF
16	-	TRBJ1-2	TRBD1	TRBV28	TGTGCCAGCAGTTCTCCGACAGGGCTAGTAGGCTATGGCTACACCTTC	CASSSPTGLVGYGYTF
15	-	TRBJ2-5	TRBD2	TRBV2	TGTGCCAGCAGTGGCAGAAGCGGGAGTGAAGAGACCCAGTACTTC	CASSGRSGSEETQYF
14	-	TRBJ1-4	-	TRBV6-5	TGTGCCAGCAGTTATAACAGAGTTAATGAAAAACTGTTTTTT	CASSYNRVNEKLFF
15	-	TRBJ1-1	-	TRBV28	TGTGCCAGCAGTTTCTACGGGTCGAAGAACACTGAAGCTTTCTTT	CASSFYGSKNTEAFF